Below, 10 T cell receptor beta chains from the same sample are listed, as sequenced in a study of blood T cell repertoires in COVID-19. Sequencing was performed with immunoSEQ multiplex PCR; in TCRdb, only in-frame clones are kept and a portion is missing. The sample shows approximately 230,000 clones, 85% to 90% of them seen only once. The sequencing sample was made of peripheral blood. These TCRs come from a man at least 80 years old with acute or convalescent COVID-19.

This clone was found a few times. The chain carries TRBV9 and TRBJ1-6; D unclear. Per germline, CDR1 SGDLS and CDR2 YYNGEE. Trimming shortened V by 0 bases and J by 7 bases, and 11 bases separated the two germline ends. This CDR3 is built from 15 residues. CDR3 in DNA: TGTGCCAGCAGCGTAGATGTGCGCCCCAATTCACCCCTCCACTTT. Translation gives CASSVDVRPNSPLHF.

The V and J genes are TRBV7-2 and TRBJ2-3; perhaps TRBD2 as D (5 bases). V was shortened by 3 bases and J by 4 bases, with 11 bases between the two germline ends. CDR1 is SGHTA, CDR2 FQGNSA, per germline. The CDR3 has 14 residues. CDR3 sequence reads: CASSFGLEADTQYF. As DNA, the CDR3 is TGTGCCAGCAGCTTCGGATTGGAGGCAGATACGCAGTATTTT.

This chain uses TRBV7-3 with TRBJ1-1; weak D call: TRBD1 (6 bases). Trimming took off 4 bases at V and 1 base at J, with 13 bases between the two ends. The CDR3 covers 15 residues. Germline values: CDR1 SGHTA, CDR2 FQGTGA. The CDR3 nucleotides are TGTGCCAGCAGCTCCGGGACACCTTCGAACACTGAAGCTTTCTTT. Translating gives CASSSGTPSNTEAFF.

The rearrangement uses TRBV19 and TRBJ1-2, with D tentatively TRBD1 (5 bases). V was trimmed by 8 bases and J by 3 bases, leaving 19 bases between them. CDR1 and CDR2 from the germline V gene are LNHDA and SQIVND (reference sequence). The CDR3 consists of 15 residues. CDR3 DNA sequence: TGTGCCAGTCGTCGACCGGCGGGGGATCACTATGGCTACACCTTC. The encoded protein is CASRRPAGDHYGYTF.

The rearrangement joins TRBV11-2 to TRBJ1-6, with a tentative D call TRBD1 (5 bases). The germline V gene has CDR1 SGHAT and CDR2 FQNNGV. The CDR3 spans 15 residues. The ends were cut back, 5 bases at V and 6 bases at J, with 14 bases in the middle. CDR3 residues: CASSAMTASNSPLHF. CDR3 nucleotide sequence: TGTGCCAGCAGCGCAATGACAGCGAGTAATTCACCCCTCCACTTT.

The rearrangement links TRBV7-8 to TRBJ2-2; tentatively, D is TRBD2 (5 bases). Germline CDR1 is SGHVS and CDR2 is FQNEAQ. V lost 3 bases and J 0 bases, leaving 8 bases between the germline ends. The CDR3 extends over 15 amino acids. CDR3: CASSLGAPNTGELFF. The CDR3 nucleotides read TGTGCCAGCAGCTTGGGAGCGCCGAACACCGGGGAGCTGTTTTTT.

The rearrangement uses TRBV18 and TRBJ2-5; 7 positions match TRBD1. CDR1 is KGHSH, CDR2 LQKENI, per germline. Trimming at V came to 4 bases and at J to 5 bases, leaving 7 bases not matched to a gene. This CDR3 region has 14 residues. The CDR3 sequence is CASSLTDRAETQYF. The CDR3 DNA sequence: TGTGCCAGCTCACTCACTGACAGGGCGGAGACCCAGTACTTC.

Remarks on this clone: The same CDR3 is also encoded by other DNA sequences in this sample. The CDR3 DNA sequence: TGTGCCAGTAGCTTGGCTAACTATGGCTACACCTTC. It codes for CASSLANYGYTF. The chain joins TRBV12-3 or TRBV12-4 to TRBJ1-2; D is undetermined. Trimming took off 9 bases at V and 0 bases at J, with 8 bases between the two ends. The CDR3 totals 12 residues.

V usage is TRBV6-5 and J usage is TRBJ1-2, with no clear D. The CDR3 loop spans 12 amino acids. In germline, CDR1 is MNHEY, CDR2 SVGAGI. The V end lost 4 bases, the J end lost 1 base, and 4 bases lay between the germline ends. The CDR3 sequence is CASSSNNYGYTF. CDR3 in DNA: TGTGCCAGCAGTTCCAATAACTATGGCTACACCTTC.

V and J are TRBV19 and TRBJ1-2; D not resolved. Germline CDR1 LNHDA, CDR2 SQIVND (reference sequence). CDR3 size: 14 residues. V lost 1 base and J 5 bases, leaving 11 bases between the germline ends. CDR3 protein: CASSIAAGVYGYTF. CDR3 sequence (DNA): TGTGCCAGTAGTATAGCGGCAGGCGTATATGGCTACACCTTC.